The subject of this entry is one TCR beta chain. The sample originates from a study of shared clonotypes between healthy human individuals. The material for each subset, its genomic DNA, was split evenly across several immunoSEQ plates. Method: immunoSEQ multiplex PCR; TCRdb's copy keeps in-frame clones and lacks some. Among around 500,000 clones listed, over 70% were seen once. The CDR3 sequence is 13 residues long. Germline loops: CDR1 MNHNS, CDR2 SASEGT. Germline trimming cut 5 bases from V and 8 bases from J; bases unmatched to any gene: 7. This chain joins TRBV6-1 and TRBJ1-2; 8 positions agree with TRBD1. This TCR came from a woman aged 40-49 years in good health. Some clones in this sample may be carry-over from other donors' samples. What was sequenced was PBMCs. In nucleotides, the CDR3 is TGTGCCAGCAGTCAGACAGGGGTCGGCGGCTACACCTTC. This sequence encodes CASSQTGVGGYTF.